This TCR beta chain stems from a study of tumor-infiltrating lymphocytes in oesophageal squamous cell carcinoma. Trimming cost V 8 bases and J 3 bases, with 10 bases left between them. CDR3 length: 12 amino acids. TCRdb recomputed calls from the PCR reads with MiXCR, one row per CDR3 protein. This sample has under 20,000 distinct CDR3 sequences, with approximately 45% found just once. The chain uses TRBV12-3 or TRBV12-4 and TRBJ1-2; weak D call: TRBD1 (6 bases). The sequencing sample was made of normal esophageal tissue next to the tumor. The TCR sequence derives from a female donor with esophageal squamous cell carcinoma. CDR3 amino acids: CASGRGDYGYTF. The DNA of the CDR3 is TGTGCCAGCGGAAGGGGGGACTATGGCTACACCTTC.